This TCR beta chain was captured in a study of CD4 and CD8 cells across lung adenocarcinoma regions. The germline V gene encodes CDR1 SGHTA and CDR2 FQGNSA. The V end lost 6 bases, the J end lost 3 bases, and 17 bases lay between the germline ends. This CDR3 spans 15 amino acids. This clonotype was seen a few times. TCRdb processed the PCR reads anew with MiXCR; each CDR3 protein has one entry. The sample records 20,000 to 30,000 distinct CDR3 sequences, roughly half being singletons. V and J are TRBV7-2 and TRBJ2-5; no clear D. What was sequenced was CD8+ T cells from the center of a lung tumor. This receptor was identified in a male donor with lung adenocarcinoma. The CD4 and CD8 labels of this study may be unreliable. Here the CDR3 DNA reads TGTGCCAGCAGTCTAAGTTTCCGCGTTGAAGAGACCCAGTACTTC. Encoded protein: CASSLSFRVEETQYF.